This TCR beta chain stems from a study of early T cells in non-severe SARS-CoV-2 infection. This clonotype was detected many times. TCRdb redid the calling of the 5' RACE reads with MiXCR, one entry per CDR3 protein. The data contain some 70,000 distinct CDR3 sequences, about 12% of them singletons. V lost 3 bases, J lost 4 bases, and 3 bases stayed unmatched. The germline gives CDR1 KGHDR, CDR2 SFDVKD. CDR3 size: 14 residues. Material: whole blood. The origin of this receptor is an adult who was a healthcare worker with PCR-confirmed SARS-CoV-2 infection or an uninfected control (not recorded which). The chain has TRBV24-1 and TRBJ1-2; 8 bases line up with TRBD1. The CDR3: CATSDQTGGYGYTF. The CDR3 region has the DNA TGTGCCACCAGTGATCAAACAGGGGGCTATGGCTACACCTTC.